This TCR beta chain was sequenced in a study of human T cells and chemical hapten exposure. The time point denotes: pre-sensitization, week 0. Stated treatment: therapeutic diphenylcyclopropenone sensitization with weekly scalp DPC. Via MiXCR, TCRdb re-called the RACE reads, giving one row per CDR3 protein. The sample gives some 74,000 distinct CDR3 sequences, around 15% of which show up once; 4.6% is in the top ten. CDR3 length equals 15 residues. The germline CDR1 and CDR2 sequences are KGHSH and LQKENI. V lost 5 bases and J lost 0; bases outside the gene matches: 4. Source: whole blood, taken in connection with sensitization to the hapten diphenylcyclopropenone (DPC). This receptor was obtained from a woman between 45 and 65 years old with alopecia areata. Some clones in this sample may be carry-over from other donors' samples. The chain couples TRBV18 to TRBJ2-5; 9 positions match TRBD2. This CDR3 reads CASSNLAGNQETQYF. CDR3 DNA sequence: TGTGCCAGCTCAAATCTAGCGGGAAACCAAGAGACCCAGTACTTC. The full variable domain, rest sourced from reference TRBV18 and TRBJ2-5, is NAGVMQNPRHLVRRRGQEARLRCSPMKGHSHVYWYRQLPEEGLKFMVYLQKENIIDESGMPKERFSAEFPKEGPSILRIQQVVRGDSAAYFCASSNLAGNQETQYFGPGTRLLVL.